The T cell receptor (beta chain) under discussion was sequenced for a study of blood T cell repertoires in COVID-19. Looking at the study overall: There were acute and convalescent COVID-19 samples, and they came from the United States, Italy and Spain.

V was trimmed by 1 base and J by 8 bases, leaving 11 bases between them. Germline CDR1 is LGHDT and CDR2 is YNNKEL (reference sequence). The CDR3 has 13 amino acids. Sequencing used immunoSEQ multiplex PCR; TCRdb keeps in-frame clones, though not all of them. The profile shows 250,000 to 300,000 clones, roughly 87% of them singletons. In terms of age and location, participants ranged from roughly 18 to 90 years and lived in around 22 US areas. In Cohort 3, a recovered donor had either two negative PCRs, clearance, or symptom resolution. The sequenced sample consisted of PBMCs or T cells enriched from blood (not recorded which). The sequence was obtained from a woman in her 30s who had recovered from COVID-19. The chain uses TRBV3-1 (or the pseudogene TRBV3-2) and TRBJ1-2; no reliable D call. The CDR3 DNA reads as TGTGCCAGCAGCCAAGGACGACTAGAGGGCTACACCTTC. Encoded protein: CASSQGRLEGYTF.